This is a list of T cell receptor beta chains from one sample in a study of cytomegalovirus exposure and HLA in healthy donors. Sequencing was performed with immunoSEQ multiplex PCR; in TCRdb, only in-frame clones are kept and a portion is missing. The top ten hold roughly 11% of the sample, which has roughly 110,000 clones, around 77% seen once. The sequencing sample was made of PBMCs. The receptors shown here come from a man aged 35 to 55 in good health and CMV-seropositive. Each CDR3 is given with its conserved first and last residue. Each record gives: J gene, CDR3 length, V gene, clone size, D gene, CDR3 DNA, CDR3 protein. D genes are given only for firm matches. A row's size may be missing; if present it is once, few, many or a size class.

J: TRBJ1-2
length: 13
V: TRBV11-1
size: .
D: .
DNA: TGTGCCAGCAGCTTAGGAGGGAACTATGGCTACACCTTC
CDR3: CASSLGGNYGYTF

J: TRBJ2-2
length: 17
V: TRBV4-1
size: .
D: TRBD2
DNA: TGCGCCAGCAGCGCCCGACTAGCGGGGGATTCCACCGGGGAGCTGTTTTTT
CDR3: CASSARLAGDSTGELFF

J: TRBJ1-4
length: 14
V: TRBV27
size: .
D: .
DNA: TGTGCCAGCAGTTTAATAAGGGGTAATGAAAAACTGTTTTTT
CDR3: CASSLIRGNEKLFF

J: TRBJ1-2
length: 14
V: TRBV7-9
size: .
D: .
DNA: TGTGCCAGCAGCCCTCGCGGCGGAGGTTATGGCTACACCTTC
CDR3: CASSPRGGGYGYTF

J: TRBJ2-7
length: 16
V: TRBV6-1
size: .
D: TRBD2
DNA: TGTGCCAGCAGTGAATTACCGGGGGGTTCCTCCTACGAGCAGTACTTC
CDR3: CASSELPGGSSYEQYF

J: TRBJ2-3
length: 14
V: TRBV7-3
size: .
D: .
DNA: TGTGCCAGCAGCTCTAGTCGGAACACAGATACGCAGTATTTT
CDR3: CASSSSRNTDTQYF

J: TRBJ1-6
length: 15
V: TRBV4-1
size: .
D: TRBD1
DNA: TGCGCCAGCAGCCAAGGGACAGGGGATAATTCACCCCTCCACTTT
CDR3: CASSQGTGDNSPLHF

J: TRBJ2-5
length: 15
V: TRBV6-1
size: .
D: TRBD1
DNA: TGTGCCAGCAGGCCGCCGGGACAGGCCGGAGAGACCCAGTACTTC
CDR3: CASRPPGQAGETQYF

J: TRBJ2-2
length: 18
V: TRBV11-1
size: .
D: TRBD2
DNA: TGTGCCAGCAGCTTCCCAGTAGCGGGGGGCTTGACCGGCGGGGAGCTGTTTTTT
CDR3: CASSFPVAGGLTGGELFF

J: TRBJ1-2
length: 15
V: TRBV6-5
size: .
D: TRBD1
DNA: TGTGCCAGCAGGAAGACAGGGACCACACAATATGGCTACACCTTC
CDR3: CASRKTGTTQYGYTF

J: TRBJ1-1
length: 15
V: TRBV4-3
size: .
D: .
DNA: TGCGCCAGCAGCCAAGAAGTAGGGGTGAACACTGAAGCTTTCTTT
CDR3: CASSQEVGVNTEAFF

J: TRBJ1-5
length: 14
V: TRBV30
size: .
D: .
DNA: TGTGCCTGGAGTGAAGGGGGTAGCAATCAGCCCCAGCATTTT
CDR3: CAWSEGGSNQPQHF

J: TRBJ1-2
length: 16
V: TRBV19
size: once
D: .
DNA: TGTGCCAGTAGTATCGAAGGGAGGAGCGCTGGCTATGGCTACACCTTC
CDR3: CASSIEGRSAGYGYTF

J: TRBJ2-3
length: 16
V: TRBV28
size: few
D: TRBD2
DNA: TGTGCCAGCGCCGTCTACCTAGCGGGGTCCACAGATACGCAGTATTTT
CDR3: CASAVYLAGSTDTQYF

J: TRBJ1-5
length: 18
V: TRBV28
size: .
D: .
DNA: TGTGCCAGCAGTTTTAAGGGCCGACAGTCCTATAGCAATCAGCCCCAGCATTTT
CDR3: CASSFKGRQSYSNQPQHF

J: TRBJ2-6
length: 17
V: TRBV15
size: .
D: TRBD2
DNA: TGTGCCACCAGCAGCCGAGGCGGGGGGGTTGGGGCCAACGGCCTGACTTTC
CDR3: CATSSRGGGVGANGLTF

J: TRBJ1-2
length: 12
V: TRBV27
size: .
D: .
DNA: TGTGCCAGCGGGTGGGGCAAAGGTGGCTACACCTTC
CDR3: CASGWGKGGYTF

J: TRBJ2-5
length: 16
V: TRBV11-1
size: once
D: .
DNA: TGTGCCAGCAGCCTGCCCGGGACTTCAACACAAGAGACCCAGTACTTC
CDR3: CASSLPGTSTQETQYF

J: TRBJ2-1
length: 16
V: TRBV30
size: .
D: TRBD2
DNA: TGTGCCTGGTCCCACGGGGGGGCGCCGGGGAGCAATGAGCAGTTCTTC
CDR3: CAWSHGGAPGSNEQFF

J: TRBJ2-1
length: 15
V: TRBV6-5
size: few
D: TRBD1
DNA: TGTGCCAGCAGTTCCACCGGGACAGTGGTCGGTGAGCAGTTCTTC
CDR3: CASSSTGTVVGEQFF

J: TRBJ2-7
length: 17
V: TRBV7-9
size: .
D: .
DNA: TGTGCCAGCAGCTTAGCGCACGGAGGCCGGGGTTCCTACGAGCAGTACTTC
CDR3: CASSLAHGGRGSYEQYF

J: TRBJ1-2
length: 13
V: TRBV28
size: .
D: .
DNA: TGTGCCAGCAGTTTAAATAGGGCGGGGGGCTACACCTTC
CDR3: CASSLNRAGGYTF

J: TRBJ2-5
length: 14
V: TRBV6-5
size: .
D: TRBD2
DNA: TGTGCCAGCAGTTCTTGGGACTATCAAGAGACCCAGTACTTC
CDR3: CASSSWDYQETQYF

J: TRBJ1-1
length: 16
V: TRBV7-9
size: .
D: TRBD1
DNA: TGTGCCAGCAGGAGGATTGGGGGGACAGAGAACACTGAAGCTTTCTTT
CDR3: CASRRIGGTENTEAFF

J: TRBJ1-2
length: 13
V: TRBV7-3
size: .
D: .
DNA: TGTGCCAGCAGCCATCTTCGGGGCTATGGCTACACCTTC
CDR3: CASSHLRGYGYTF

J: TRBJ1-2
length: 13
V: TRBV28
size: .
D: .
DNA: TGTGCCAGCAGTTTAGACAGTTCCTATGGCTACACCTTC
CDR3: CASSLDSSYGYTF

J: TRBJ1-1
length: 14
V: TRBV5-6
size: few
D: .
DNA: TGTGCCAGCAGCTTGTTTACACCTAGCTCTGAAGCTTTCTTT
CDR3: CASSLFTPSSEAFF

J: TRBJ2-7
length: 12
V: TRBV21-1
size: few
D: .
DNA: TGTGCCAGCCCCGAGCCGGGGGGCGAGCAGTACTTC
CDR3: CASPEPGGEQYF